Each of the 15 T cell receptor beta chains below was sequenced from the same sample in a study of CD8+ T cells in alopecia areata. In each case, RNA was isolated and then reverse transcribed into cDNA as the sequencing template. Clones were sequenced by immunoSEQ multiplex PCR, and TCRdb holds only the in-frame ones, with some missing. Of about 200,000 clones in the sample, 50% to 60% were seen once. The sequencing used CD4+ T cells sorted from blood, collected at week 0. The receptors originated from a human donor with alopecia areata.

This clone has only a few counts. The CDR3 sequence: CASSSTVAGANVLTF. The CDR3 DNA follows: TGTGCCAGCAGTTCAACCGTTGCTGGGGCCAACGTCCTGACTTTC. J is TRBJ2-6 and V is TRBV28; D is uncertain. Trimming shortened V by 4 bases and J by 2 bases, and 9 bases separated the two germline ends. The CDR3 covers 15 residues. Germline V gene lookup returns CDR1 MDHEN and CDR2 SYDVKM.

This chain joins TRBV5-1 and TRBJ2-7; the match to TRBD1 covers 11 bases. This CDR3 has 16 residues. The germline CDR1 and CDR2 sequences are SGHRS and YFSETQ. Trimming cost V 1 base and J 3 bases; bases outside gene matches: 6. CDR3 bases: TGCGCCAGCAGCTTGAGGACAGGGGGCAAAAGCTACGAGCAGTACTTC. It codes for CASSLRTGGKSYEQYF.

V is TRBV9 and J is TRBJ2-1; possibly TRBD2 for D (5 bases). CDR3 size: 14 residues. Germline-derived CDR1 and CDR2 are SGDLS and YYNGEE. V was pared by 0 bases and J by 7 bases, with 11 bases between. In DNA form, the CDR3 reads TGTGCCAGCAGCGTAGAGTCACGGGAAAATGAGCAGTTCTTC. This encodes CASSVESRENEQFF.

The V call is TRBV5-1, the J call TRBJ2-3, with 11 bases fitting TRBD2. The germline CDR1 and CDR2 sequences are SGHRS and YFSETQ. The CDR3 loop spans 18 amino acids. Losses at the gene ends were 4 bases for V and 2 bases for J; bases not matched to a gene: 12. The CDR3 reads CASSPAGASGGSTDTQYF. The CDR3 coding sequence is TGCGCCAGCAGCCCCGCCGGCGCTAGCGGGGGGTCCACAGATACGCAGTATTTT.

The V and J genes are TRBV29-1 and TRBJ2-1, with TRBD1 matching 7 bases. The V segment lost 4 bases and the J segment 10 bases; nucleotides outside the gene matches: 7. The CDR3 consists of 12 residues. Per the germline V gene, CDR1 is SQVTM and CDR2 is ANQGSEA. CDR3: CSVVKVGGEQFF. Written as DNA, the CDR3 is TGCAGCGTTGTTAAGGTAGGGGGCGAGCAGTTCTTC.

This clone was detected a few times. The chain links TRBV6-5 to TRBJ2-7; 10 bases are shared with TRBD1. The germline V gene has CDR1 MNHEY and CDR2 SVGAGI. The J segment lost 6 bases and the V segment lost 5 bases, leaving 7 bases of the junction unmatched. This CDR3 is built from 14 residues. The CDR3 sequence: CASSPDRGSSEQYF. The CDR3, as DNA: TGTGCCAGCAGTCCGGACAGGGGGTCCAGCGAGCAGTACTTC.

In this sample, this clone turned up a few times. The chain employs TRBV7-9 and TRBJ1-5, with D perhaps matching TRBD1 (6 bases). This CDR3 has 14 amino acids. Trimming took off 3 bases at V and 3 bases at J, with 9 bases between the two ends. Per germline, CDR1 SEHNR and CDR2 FQNEAQ (reference sequence). The CDR3 loop reads CASSFGQNNQPQHF. In DNA form, the CDR3 reads TGTGCCAGCAGCTTCGGACAGAACAATCAGCCCCAGCATTTT. Filled out from reference TRBV7-9 and TRBJ1-5, the complete variable domain reads DTGVSQNPRHKITKRGQNVTFRCDPISEHNRLYWYRQTLGQGPEFLTYFQNEAQLEKSRLLSDRFSAERPKGSFSTLEIQRTEQGDSAMYLCASSFGQNNQPQHFGDGTRLSIL.

V usage is TRBV7-2 and J usage is TRBJ1-2, with D unclear. Germline values: CDR1 SGHTA, CDR2 FQGNSA. V was clipped by 0 bases and J by 4 bases, with 3 bases between them. The CDR3 loop spans 12 amino acids. The CDR3 protein is CASSLALYGYTF. The CDR3, as DNA: TGTGCCAGCAGCTTAGCCCTCTATGGCTACACCTTC.

The rearrangement uses TRBV29-1 and TRBJ2-7; D is undetermined. The V gene's germline CDR1 is SQVTM and CDR2 ANQGSEA. The V gene lost 4 bases and the J gene lost 6 bases, with 10 bases spanning the gap. The CDR3 runs 11 residues. CDR3 in DNA: TGCAGCGTTGGGACGAGCACCGAGCAGTACTTC. Protein: CSVGTSTEQYF.

This sequence joins TRBV6-6 and TRBJ1-2, with a weak D call TRBD1 (6 bases). V was cut by 6 bases and J by 4 bases, with 12 bases left in between. CDR1 is MNHNY, CDR2 SVGAGI, per germline (reference sequence). This CDR3 is 13 amino acids long. The CDR3 bases are TGTGCCAGCAGGGGACAAGAGGTCTATGGCTACACCTTC. It yields the protein CASRGQEVYGYTF.

This clone appeared a few times. The chain joins TRBV2 to TRBJ2-7, with 7 bases lining up with TRBD2. Per germline, CDR1 SNHLY and CDR2 FYNNEI. V trimming: 7 bases; J trimming: 5 bases; junction bases outside the gene matches: 5. This CDR3 is 12 amino acids long. Written as DNA, the CDR3 is TGTGCCAGCATTCGGGGAGGGGACGAGCAGTACTTC. Translating gives CASIRGGDEQYF.

The V and J genes are TRBV2 and TRBJ1-1, with D perhaps matching TRBD1 (5 bases). The ends were cut back, 5 bases at V and 0 bases at J, with 13 bases in the middle. CDR1 is SNHLY and CDR2 is FYNNEI in the germline V gene. This CDR3 contains 15 residues. The CDR3 DNA reads as TGTGCCAGCAGTAAATCAAGGGGACTGAACACTGAAGCTTTCTTT. Protein product: CASSKSRGLNTEAFF.

The rearrangement joins TRBV25-1 to TRBJ1-1; 7 bases fit TRBD1. The V gene's germline CDR1 is MGHDK and CDR2 SYGVNS. The V gene end was trimmed by 6 bases and the J gene end by 5 bases; junction bases not matched to a gene: 12. This CDR3 contains 15 residues. The CDR3 loop is CASRRGTTGWTEAFF. As DNA, the CDR3 is TGTGCCAGCAGAAGAGGGACGACAGGGTGGACTGAAGCTTTCTTT.

This clone has just a few counts. The chain carries TRBV2 and TRBJ2-1; unclear D gene. V was trimmed by 9 bases and J by 5 bases, leaving 14 bases between them. The CDR3 contains 13 residues. From germline, CDR1 is SNHLY and CDR2 FYNNEI. Here the CDR3 reads CARASDYNNEQFF. The DNA for the CDR3 is TGTGCCAGAGCCTCAGATTATAACAATGAGCAGTTCTTC.

This clone was found once. The J gene is TRBJ2-1, the V gene TRBV9; D might be TRBD2 (5 bases). The CDR3 extends over 16 amino acids. Per germline, CDR1 SGDLS and CDR2 YYNGEE. Trimming took 7 bases from V and 3 from J, leaving 20 bases between them. This chain's CDR3 is CASGSGAADVYNEQFF. The CDR3 nucleotides are TGTGCCAGCGGGAGCGGAGCCGCAGACGTCTACAATGAGCAGTTCTTC. The variable domain in full, with the rest retrieved from reference TRBV9 and TRBJ2-1, is DSGVTQTPKHLITATGQRVTLRCSPRSGDLSVYWYQQSLDQGLQFLIQYYNGEERAKGNILERFSAQQFPDLHSELNLSSLELGDSALYFCASGSGAADVYNEQFFGPGTRLTVL.